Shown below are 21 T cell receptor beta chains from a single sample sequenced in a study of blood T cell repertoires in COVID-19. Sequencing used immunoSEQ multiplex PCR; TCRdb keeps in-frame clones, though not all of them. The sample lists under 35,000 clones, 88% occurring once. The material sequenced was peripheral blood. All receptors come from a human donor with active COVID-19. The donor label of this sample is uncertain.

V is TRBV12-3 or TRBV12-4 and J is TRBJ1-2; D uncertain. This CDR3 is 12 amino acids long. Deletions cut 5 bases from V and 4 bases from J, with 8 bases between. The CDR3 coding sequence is TGTGCCAGCAGTCGATCAGTCTATGGCTACACCTTC. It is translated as CASSRSVYGYTF.

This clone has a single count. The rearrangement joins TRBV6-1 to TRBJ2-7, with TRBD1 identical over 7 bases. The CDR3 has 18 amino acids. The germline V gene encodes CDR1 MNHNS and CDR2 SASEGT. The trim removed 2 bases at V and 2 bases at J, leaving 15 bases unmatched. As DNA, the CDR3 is TGTGCCAGCAGTGAACCCTGGGACAGAAAAATTTACACCTACGAGCAGTACTTC. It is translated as CASSEPWDRKIYTYEQYF.

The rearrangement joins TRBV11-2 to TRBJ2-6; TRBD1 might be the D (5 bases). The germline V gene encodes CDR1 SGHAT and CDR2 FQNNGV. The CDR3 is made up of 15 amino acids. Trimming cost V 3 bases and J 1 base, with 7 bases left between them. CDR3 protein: CASSFQGSGANVLTF. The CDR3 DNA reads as TGTGCCAGCAGCTTTCAGGGATCTGGGGCCAACGTCCTGACTTTC.

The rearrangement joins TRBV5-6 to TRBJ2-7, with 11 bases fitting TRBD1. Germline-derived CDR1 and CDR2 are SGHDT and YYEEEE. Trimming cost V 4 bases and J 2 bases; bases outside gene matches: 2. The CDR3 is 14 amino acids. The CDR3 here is CASSRGQGAYEQYF. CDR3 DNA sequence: TGTGCCAGCAGCAGGGGACAGGGGGCCTACGAGCAGTACTTC.

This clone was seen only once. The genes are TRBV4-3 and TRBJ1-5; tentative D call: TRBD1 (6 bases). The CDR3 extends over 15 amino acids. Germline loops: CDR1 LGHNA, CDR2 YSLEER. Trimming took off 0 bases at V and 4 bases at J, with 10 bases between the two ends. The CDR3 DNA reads TGCGCCAGCAGCCAAGACAGGGGACCAAATCAGCCCCAGCATTTT. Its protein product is CASSQDRGPNQPQHF.

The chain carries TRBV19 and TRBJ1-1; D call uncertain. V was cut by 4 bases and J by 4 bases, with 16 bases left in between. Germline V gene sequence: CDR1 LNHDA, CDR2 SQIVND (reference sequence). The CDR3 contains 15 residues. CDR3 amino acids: CASSTLTGRVTEAFF. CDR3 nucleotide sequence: TGTGCCAGTAGTACCTTGACTGGTAGAGTCACTGAAGCTTTCTTT.

CDR3 region: CASSLVASGGNEQFF. CDR3 nucleotide sequence: TGCGCCAGCAGCTTGGTGGCTAGCGGGGGGAATGAGCAGTTCTTC. The V call is TRBV5-1, the J call TRBJ2-1; TRBD2 agrees at 11 bases. V was pared by 0 bases and J by 7 bases, with 3 bases of the junction left unmatched. Germline-derived CDR1 and CDR2 are SGHRS and YFSETQ. The CDR3 is 15 amino acids.

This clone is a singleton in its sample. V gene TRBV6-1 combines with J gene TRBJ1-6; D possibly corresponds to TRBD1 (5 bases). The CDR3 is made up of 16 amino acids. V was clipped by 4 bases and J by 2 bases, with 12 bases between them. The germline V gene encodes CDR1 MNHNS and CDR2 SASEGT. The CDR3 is CASSVTVVAYNSPLHF. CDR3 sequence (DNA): TGTGCCAGCAGTGTGACAGTTGTCGCCTATAATTCACCCCTCCACTTT.

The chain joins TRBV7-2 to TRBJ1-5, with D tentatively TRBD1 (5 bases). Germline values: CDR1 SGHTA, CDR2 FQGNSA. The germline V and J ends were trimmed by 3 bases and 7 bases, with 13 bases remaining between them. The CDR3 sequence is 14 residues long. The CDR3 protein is CASSFRGGEQPQHF. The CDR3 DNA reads TGTGCCAGCAGCTTTAGGGGAGGGGAACAGCCCCAGCATTTT.

The CDR3 is CASSRPGTGTYNEQFF. The CDR3 DNA reads as TGCGCCAGCAGCAGGCCAGGGACAGGGACGTACAATGAGCAGTTCTTC. The chain couples TRBV5-1 to TRBJ2-1; 9 bases align to TRBD1. Germline values: CDR1 SGHRS, CDR2 YFSETQ. The CDR3 covers 16 residues. The trim removed 4 bases at V and 4 bases at J, leaving 9 bases unmatched.

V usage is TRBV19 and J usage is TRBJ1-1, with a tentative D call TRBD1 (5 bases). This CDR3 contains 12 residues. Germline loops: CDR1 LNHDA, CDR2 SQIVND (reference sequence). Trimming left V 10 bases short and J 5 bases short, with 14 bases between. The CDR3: CATRVGGTEAFF. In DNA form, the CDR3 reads TGTGCCACAAGGGTGGGGGGTACTGAAGCTTTCTTT.

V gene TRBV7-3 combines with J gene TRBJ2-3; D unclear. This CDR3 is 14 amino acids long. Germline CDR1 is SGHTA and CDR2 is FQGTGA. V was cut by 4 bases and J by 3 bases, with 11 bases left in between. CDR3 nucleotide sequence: TGTGCCAGCAGCTCTGTACTCCCGACAGATACGCAGTATTTT. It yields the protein CASSSVLPTDTQYF.

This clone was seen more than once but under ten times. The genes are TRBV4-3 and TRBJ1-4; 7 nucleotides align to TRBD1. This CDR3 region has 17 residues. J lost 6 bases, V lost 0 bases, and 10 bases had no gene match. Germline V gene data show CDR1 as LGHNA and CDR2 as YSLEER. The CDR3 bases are TGCGCCAGCAGCCAAGAGCCTGACAGGGTGTACGATGAAAAACTGTTTTTT. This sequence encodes CASSQEPDRVYDEKLFF.

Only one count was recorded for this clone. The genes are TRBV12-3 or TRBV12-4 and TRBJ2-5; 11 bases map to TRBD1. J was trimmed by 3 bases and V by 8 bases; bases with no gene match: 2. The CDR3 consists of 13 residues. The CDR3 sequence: CASWTGGKETQYF. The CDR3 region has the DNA TGTGCCAGCTGGACAGGGGGCAAAGAGACCCAGTACTTC.

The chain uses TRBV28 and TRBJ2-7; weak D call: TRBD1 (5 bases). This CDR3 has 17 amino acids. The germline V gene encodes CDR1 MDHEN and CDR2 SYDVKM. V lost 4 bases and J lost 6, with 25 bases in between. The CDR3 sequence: CASSSLLSRQQVREQYF. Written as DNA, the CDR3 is TGTGCCAGCAGTTCCTTACTATCTAGGCAACAGGTACGCGAGCAGTACTTC.

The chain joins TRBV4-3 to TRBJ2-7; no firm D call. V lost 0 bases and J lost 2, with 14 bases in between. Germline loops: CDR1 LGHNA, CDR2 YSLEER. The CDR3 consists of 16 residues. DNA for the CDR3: TGCGCCAGCAGCCAAGATCGGTCTGGGCCAACCTACGAGCAGTACTTC. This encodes CASSQDRSGPTYEQYF.

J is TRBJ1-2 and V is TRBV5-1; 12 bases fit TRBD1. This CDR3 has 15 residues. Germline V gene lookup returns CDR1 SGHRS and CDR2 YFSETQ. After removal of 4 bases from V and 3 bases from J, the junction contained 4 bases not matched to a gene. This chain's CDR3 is CASSLGTGGDYGYTF. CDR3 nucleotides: TGCGCCAGCAGCCTGGGGACAGGGGGCGACTATGGCTACACCTTC.

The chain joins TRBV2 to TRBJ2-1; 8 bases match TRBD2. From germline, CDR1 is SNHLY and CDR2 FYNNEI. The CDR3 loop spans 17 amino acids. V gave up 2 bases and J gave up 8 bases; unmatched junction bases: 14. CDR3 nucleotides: TGTGCCAGCAGTGAACTAGGTACTAGCGGACCTACCGATGAGCAGTTCTTC. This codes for CASSELGTSGPTDEQFF.

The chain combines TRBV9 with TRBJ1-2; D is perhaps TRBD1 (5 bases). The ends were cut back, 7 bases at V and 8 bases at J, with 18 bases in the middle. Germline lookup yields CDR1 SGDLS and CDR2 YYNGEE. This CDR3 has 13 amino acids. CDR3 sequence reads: CASLREGYIGYTF. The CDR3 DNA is TGTGCCAGCCTCAGGGAGGGATATATAGGCTACACCTTC.

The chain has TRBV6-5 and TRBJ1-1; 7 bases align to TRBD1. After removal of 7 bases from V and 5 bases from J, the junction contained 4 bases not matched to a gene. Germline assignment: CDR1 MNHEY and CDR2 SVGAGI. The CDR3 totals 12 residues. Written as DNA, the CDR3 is TGTGCCAGCACCTCGACAGGGACTGAAGCTTTCTTT. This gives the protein CASTSTGTEAFF.

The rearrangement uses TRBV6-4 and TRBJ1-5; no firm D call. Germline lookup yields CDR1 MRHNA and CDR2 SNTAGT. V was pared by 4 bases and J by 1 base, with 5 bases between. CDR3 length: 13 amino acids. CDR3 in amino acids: CASSVESNQPQHF. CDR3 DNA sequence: TGTGCCAGCAGTGTTGAGAGCAATCAGCCCCAGCATTTT.